One sample yielded the 5 T cell receptor beta chains listed below, sequenced in a study of control samples from healthy donors and cancer patients. Sequenced by immunoSEQ multiplex PCR; TCRdb stores in-frame clones only, minus some. The table lists about 55,000 clones, around 95% of them singletons. The sample taken for sequencing was blood. These receptors originate from a woman aged 18-29 years in good health.

CDR3 sequence: CAWSVQGTVLEPQHF. CDR3 in DNA: TGTGCCTGGAGTGTACAGGGGACAGTTCTGGAGCCCCAGCATTTT. The chain carries TRBV30 and TRBJ1-5; 7 nucleotides agree with TRBD1. The CDR3 loop spans 15 amino acids. Germline CDR1 is GTSNPN and CDR2 is SVGIG (reference sequence). V lost 0 bases and J lost 8; bases outside the gene matches: 10.

The V call is TRBV5-1, the J call TRBJ2-3; TRBD2 matches 11 bases. Per the germline V gene, CDR1 is SGHRS and CDR2 is YFSETQ. The CDR3 has 17 amino acids. V lost 4 bases and J lost 0; bases outside the gene matches: 7. Here the CDR3 DNA reads TGCGCCAGCAGCGAACGAACTAGCGGGGGAAGCACAGATACGCAGTATTTT. Protein product: CASSERTSGGSTDTQYF. Variable domain in full (rest from reference TRBV5-1 and TRBJ2-3): KAGVTQTPRYLIKTRGQQVTLSCSPISGHRSVSWYQQTPGQGLQFLFEYFSETQRNKGNFPGRFSGRQFSNSRSEMNVSTLELGDSALYLCASSERTSGGSTDTQYFGPGTRLTVL.

The chain has TRBV24-1 and TRBJ2-2; 10 nucleotides match TRBD2. The CDR3 runs 17 residues. J lost 6 bases, V lost 0 bases, and 6 bases had no gene match. Per the germline V gene, CDR1 is KGHDR and CDR2 is SFDVKD. CDR3 sequence (DNA): TGTGCCACCAGTGATTTGCCTAGCGGGGGTTTCCCCGGGGAGCTGTTTTTT. Encoded protein: CATSDLPSGGFPGELFF.

J is TRBJ2-2 and V is TRBV6-2 or TRBV6-3; no clear D. This CDR3 contains 12 residues. Between the trimmed V and J ends, which lost 4 bases and 7 bases, there was a span of 7 bases. From germline, CDR1 is MNHEY and CDR2 SVGEGT. CDR3 in DNA: TGTGCCAGCAGTTCCACTCTCGGGGAGCTGTTTTTT. Translated: CASSSTLGELFF.

The chain links TRBV6-6 to TRBJ1-6, with TRBD1 as a possible D gene (5 bases). Germline V gene lookup returns CDR1 MNHNY and CDR2 SVGAGI (reference sequence). Trimming removed 5 bases from V and 9 bases from J, with 8 bases in between. CDR3 length: 12 residues. CDR3 DNA sequence: TGTGCCAGCAGTCAGGGTGGTTCACCCCTCCACTTT. It codes for CASSQGGSPLHF.